Detailed here is one T cell receptor (beta chain). As yet, its antigen is unknown. The data derive from a study of STAT5B mutations in CD4+ large granular lymphocyte leukemia. Overall study results and limits: Higher CD4+ than CD8+ T-LGLL clonality might reflect small sample size. 8/27 top patient clones versus 2/35 control clones were TRBV06-family.

The assay was run at survey level. The protocol was immunoSEQ multiplex PCR, while the TCRdb copy is restricted to in-frame clones and leaves out a portion. Counted here are over 35,000 clones, roughly four fifths occurring once; the ten biggest clones make up 3.5% to 4%. This CDR3 is built from 16 residues. From germline, CDR1 is MNHNS and CDR2 SASEGT. V was pared by 4 bases and J by 2 bases, with 7 bases of the junction left unmatched. The chain uses TRBV6-1 and TRBJ1-3; TRBD1 matches at 8 bases. The origin of this receptor is a human donor in good health. Sequencing input: CD4+ T cells from blood buffy coats. CDR3 in amino acids: CASSADHRGTGNTIYF. The CDR3 DNA is TGTGCCAGCAGTGCGGACCACAGGGGGACTGGAAACACCATATATTTT.